This T cell receptor beta chain was observed in a study of blood T cells in healthy people across ages. This clonotype was counted only a few times. This CDR3 has 14 residues. Trimming left V 3 bases short and J 6 bases short, with 15 bases between. CDR1 is MDHEN and CDR2 is SYDVKM in the germline V gene. PCR was performed a second time for about 6 to 11 cycles using a sample-barcoded 5' primer and a J-beta primer mix. The yield of each sample was at least 3 million CDR3-containing paired-end reads. TCRdb re-analysed the 5' RACE reads in MiXCR, keeping a single row per CDR3 protein. The repertoire includes over 1,200,000 distinct CDR3 sequences, approximately 63% of them detected once, and 5% to 7% sits in the top ten.

The TCR was taken from a man aged 18 to 29 in good health. The sequenced sample consisted of blood. The V and J genes are TRBV28 and TRBJ2-7; D remains unclear. The CDR3 nucleotides read TGTGCCAGCAGTTTGGACCCGAAGTCGTCCGAGCAGTACTTC. Amino acid sequence: CASSLDPKSSEQYF.